This T cell receptor beta chain was sequenced in a study of CXCR3-negative and CXCR3-positive naive CD8 T cells. The study, taken as a whole, reports: The majority of assays used fresh PBMCs, and CXCR3 expression partially decreased after cryopreservation. Sequencing showed both naive subsets with comparably high diversity, and memory CD8+ cells much lower. When CXCR3-positive naive cells were set against CXCR3-negative naive cells, the former had more hydrophobic TRB CDR3s.

Triplicate sorting captured around 300,000 cells each from every CD8+ T cell subset. Naive CD8+ T cells displayed a CD45RO-CCR7+CD27+CD95- phenotype. Comments on this clonotype: Its matching antigen is unknown.

Researchers prepared the TRB cDNA libraries using 5' RACE with UMI labels. No DNA is given; TCRdb re-called the 5' RACE reads and lists each CDR3 protein once. The sample's table shows tens of thousands of distinct CDR3 sequences. The sample comprised naive CXCR3+ CD8+ T cells from blood. The subset denotes: CD45RO-CCR7+CD27+CD95- naive CD8+ T cells expressing CXCR3 (TNR3+). The sequence came from a human donor in good health. Some clones in this sample may be carry-over from other donors' samples.

The CDR3 loop is CASSLYRTGEALVGETQYF. The rearrangement joins TRBV5-1 to TRBJ2-5; TCRdb's D gene call, TRBD1, goes unchecked for lack of DNA. Germline CDR1 SGHRS, CDR2 YFSETQ. The CDR3 runs 19 residues.